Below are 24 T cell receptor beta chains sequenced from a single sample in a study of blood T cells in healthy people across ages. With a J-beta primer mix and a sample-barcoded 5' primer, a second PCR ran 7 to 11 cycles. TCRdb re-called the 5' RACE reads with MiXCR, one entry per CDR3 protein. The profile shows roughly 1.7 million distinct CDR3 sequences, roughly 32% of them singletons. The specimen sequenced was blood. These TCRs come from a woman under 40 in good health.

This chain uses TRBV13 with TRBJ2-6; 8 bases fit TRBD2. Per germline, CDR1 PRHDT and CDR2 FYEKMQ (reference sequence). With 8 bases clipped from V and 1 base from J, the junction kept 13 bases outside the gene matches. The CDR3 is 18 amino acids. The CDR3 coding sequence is TGTGCCAGCGCCGGGAGGGGATGGGAGCATTCTGGGGCCAACGTCCTGACTTTC. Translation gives CASAGRGWEHSGANVLTF.

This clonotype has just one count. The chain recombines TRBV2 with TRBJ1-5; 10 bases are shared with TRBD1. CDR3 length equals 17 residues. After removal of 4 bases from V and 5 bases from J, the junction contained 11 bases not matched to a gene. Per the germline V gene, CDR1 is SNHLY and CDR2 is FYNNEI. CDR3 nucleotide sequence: TGTGCCAGCAGTGGGCGTCCCGGGACAGGGGAGTATCAGCCCCAGCATTTT. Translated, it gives CASSGRPGTGEYQPQHF.

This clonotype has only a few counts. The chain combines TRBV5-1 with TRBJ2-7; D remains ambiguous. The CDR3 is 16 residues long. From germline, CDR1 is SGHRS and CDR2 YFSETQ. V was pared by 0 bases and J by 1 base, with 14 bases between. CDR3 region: CASSLGLAGLSYEQYF. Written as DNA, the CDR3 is TGCGCCAGCAGCTTGGGGTTAGCAGGCCTTTCCTACGAGCAGTACTTC.

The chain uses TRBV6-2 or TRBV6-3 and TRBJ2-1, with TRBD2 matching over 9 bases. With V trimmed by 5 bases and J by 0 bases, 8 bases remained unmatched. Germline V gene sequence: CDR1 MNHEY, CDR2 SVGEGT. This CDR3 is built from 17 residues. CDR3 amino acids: CASSQGRGGPSYNEQFF. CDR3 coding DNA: TGTGCCAGCAGTCAGGGGCGGGGGGGCCCCTCCTACAATGAGCAGTTCTTC.

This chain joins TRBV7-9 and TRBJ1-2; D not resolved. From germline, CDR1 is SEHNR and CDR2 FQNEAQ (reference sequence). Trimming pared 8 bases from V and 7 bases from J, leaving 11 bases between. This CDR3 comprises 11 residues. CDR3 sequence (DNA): TGTGCCAGCTGCCTAGGAGGTGGCTACACCTTC. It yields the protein CASCLGGGYTF. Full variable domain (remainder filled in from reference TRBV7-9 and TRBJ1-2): DTGVSQNPRHKITKRGQNVTFRCDPISEHNRLYWYRQTLGQGPEFLTYFQNEAQLEKSRLLSDRFSAERPKGSFSTLEIQRTEQGDSAMYLCASCLGGGYTFGSGTRLTVV.

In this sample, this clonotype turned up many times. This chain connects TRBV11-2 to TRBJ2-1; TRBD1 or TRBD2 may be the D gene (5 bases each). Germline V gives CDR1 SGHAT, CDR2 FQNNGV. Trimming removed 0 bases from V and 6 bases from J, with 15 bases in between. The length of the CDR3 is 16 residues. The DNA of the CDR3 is TGTGCCAGCAGCTTAGAAGGGGCGGTTAGCGTCAATGAGCAGTTCTTC. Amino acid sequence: CASSLEGAVSVNEQFF.

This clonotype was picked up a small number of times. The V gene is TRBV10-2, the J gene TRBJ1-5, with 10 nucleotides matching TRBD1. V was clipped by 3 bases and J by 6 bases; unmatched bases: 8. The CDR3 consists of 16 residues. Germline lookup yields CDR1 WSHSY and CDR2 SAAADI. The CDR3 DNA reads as TGCGCCAGCAGTGACTCGACAGGGGGCGGGGGTCAGCCCCAGCATTTT. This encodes CASSDSTGGGGQPQHF.

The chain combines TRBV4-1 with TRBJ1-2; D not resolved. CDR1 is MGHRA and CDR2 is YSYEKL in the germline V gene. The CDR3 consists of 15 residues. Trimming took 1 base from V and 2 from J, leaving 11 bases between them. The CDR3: CASSQVTTENYGYTF. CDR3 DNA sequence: TGCGCCAGCAGCCAAGTAACCACAGAAAACTATGGCTACACCTTC.

The CDR3 region is CASSVQGAVTDTQYF. The CDR3 DNA reads as TGTGCCAGCAGTGTCCAGGGGGCAGTCACAGATACGCAGTATTTT. The chain uses TRBV6-4 and TRBJ2-3; 8 bases line up with TRBD1. J gave up 2 bases and V 4 bases, and 5 bases lay outside the gene matches. This CDR3 has 15 amino acids. The V gene's germline CDR1 is MRHNA and CDR2 SNTAGT.

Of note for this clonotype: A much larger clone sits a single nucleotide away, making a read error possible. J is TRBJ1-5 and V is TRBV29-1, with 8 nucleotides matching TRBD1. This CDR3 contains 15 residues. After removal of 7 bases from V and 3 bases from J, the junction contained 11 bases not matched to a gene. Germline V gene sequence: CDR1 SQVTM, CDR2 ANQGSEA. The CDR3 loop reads CSASSGQDNNQPQHF. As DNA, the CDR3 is TGCAGCGCGTCTTCGGGACAGGATAACAATCAGCCCCAGCATTTT.

The CDR3 sequence is CASSYGHLNTEAFF. DNA of the CDR3: TGTGCCAGCAGTTACGGACATCTGAACACTGAAGCTTTCTTT. The V and J genes are TRBV6-6 and TRBJ1-1, with a possible D match to TRBD1 (5 bases). The ends were cut back, 2 bases at V and 0 bases at J, with 7 bases in the middle. Germline loops: CDR1 MNHNY, CDR2 SVGAGI (reference sequence). The length of the CDR3 is 14 residues.

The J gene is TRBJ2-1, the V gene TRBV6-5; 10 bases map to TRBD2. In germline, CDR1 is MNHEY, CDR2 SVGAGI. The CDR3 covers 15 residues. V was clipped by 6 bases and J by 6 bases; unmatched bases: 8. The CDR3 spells CASRDPSGSGNEQFF. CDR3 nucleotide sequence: TGTGCCAGCAGAGACCCTAGCGGGAGCGGCAATGAGCAGTTCTTC.

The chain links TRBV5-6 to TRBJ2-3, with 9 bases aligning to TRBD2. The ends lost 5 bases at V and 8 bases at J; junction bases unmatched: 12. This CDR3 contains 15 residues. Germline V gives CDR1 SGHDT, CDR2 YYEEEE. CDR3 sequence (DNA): TGTGCCAGCAGGCCCATAGCGGGAGAGTTAGCTACGCAGTATTTT. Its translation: CASRPIAGELATQYF.

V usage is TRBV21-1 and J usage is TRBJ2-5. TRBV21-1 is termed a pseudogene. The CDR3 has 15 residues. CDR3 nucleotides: TGTGCCAGCAGCAAATTACCCCATCCTAAAGAGACCCAGTACTTC. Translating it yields CASSKLPHPKETQYF.

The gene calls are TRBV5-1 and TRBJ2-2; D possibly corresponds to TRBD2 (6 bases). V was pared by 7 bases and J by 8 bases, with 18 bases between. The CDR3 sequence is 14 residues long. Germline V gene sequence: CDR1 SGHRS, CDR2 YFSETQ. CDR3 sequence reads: CASWDSRSAGELFF. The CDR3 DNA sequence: TGCGCCAGCTGGGACTCTAGATCGGCGGGGGAGCTGTTTTTT.

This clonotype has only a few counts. The CDR3 bases are TGTGCCAGCAGCTATAGCGGGAGGAACACAGATACGCAGTATTTT. This gives the protein CASSYSGRNTDTQYF. The rearrangement links TRBV5-6 to TRBJ2-3; TRBD2 aligns across 10 bases. The J segment lost 2 bases and the V segment lost 3 bases, leaving 3 bases of the junction unmatched. The CDR3 is 15 amino acids. Germline loops: CDR1 SGHDT, CDR2 YYEEEE. Based on the CDR3 plus reference TRBV5-6 and TRBJ2-3, the full variable domain is DAGVTQSPTHLIKTRGQQVTLRCSPKSGHDTVSWYQQALGQGPQFIFQYYEEEERQRGNFPDRFSGHQFPNYSSELNVNALLLGDSALYLCASSYSGRNTDTQYFGPGTRLTVL.

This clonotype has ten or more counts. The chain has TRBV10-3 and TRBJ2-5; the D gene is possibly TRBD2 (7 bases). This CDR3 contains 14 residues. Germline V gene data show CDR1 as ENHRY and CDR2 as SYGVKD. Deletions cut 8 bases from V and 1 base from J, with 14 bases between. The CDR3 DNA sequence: TGTGCCATCGGGGGGGGCACTTTCCAAGAGACCCAGTACTTC. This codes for CAIGGGTFQETQYF.

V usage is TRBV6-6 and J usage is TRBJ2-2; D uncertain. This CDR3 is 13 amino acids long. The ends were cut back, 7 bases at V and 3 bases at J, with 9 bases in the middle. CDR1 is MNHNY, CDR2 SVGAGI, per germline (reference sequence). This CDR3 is CASTRLDTGELFF. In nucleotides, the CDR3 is TGTGCCAGCACTAGGCTGGACACCGGGGAGCTGTTTTTT.

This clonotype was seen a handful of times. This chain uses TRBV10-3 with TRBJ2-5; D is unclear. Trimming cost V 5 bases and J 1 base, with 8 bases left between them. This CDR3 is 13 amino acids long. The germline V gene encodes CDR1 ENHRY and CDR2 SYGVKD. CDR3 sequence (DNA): TGTGCCATCAGTAGGACCCTCCAAGAGACCCAGTACTTC. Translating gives CAISRTLQETQYF.

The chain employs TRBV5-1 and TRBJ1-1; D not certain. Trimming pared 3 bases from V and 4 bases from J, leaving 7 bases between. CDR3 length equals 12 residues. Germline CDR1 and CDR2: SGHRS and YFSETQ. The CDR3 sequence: CASSYDTTEAFF. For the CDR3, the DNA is TGCGCCAGCAGCTATGACACCACTGAAGCTTTCTTT.

CDR3 residues: CSAAPGRGRFYEQYF. CDR3 in DNA: TGCAGTGCTGCCCCCGGGAGGGGGAGATTTTACGAGCAGTACTTC. The V and J genes are TRBV20-1 and TRBJ2-7, with 8 bases that match TRBD2. V trimming: 5 bases; J trimming: 4 bases; junction bases outside the gene matches: 13. CDR1 and CDR2 (germline): DFQATT, SNEGSKA (reference sequence). The CDR3 spans 15 residues.

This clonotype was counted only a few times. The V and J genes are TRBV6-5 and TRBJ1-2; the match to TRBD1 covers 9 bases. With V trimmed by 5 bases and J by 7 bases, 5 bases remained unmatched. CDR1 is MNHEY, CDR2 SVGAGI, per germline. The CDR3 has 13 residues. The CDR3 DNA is TGTGCCAGCAGTCGGACAGGGGAACGTGGCTACACCTTC. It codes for CASSRTGERGYTF.

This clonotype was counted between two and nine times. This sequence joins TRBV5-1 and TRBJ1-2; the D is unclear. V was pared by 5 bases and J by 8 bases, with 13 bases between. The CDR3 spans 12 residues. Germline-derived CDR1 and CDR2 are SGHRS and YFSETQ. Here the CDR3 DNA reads TGCGCCAGCAGTCTGACTCCCGGAGGCTACACCTTC. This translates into CASSLTPGGYTF. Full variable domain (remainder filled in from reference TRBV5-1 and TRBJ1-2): KAGVTQTPRYLIKTRGQQVTLSCSPISGHRSVSWYQQTPGQGLQFLFEYFSETQRNKGNFPGRFSGRQFSNSRSEMNVSTLELGDSALYLCASSLTPGGYTFGSGTRLTVV.

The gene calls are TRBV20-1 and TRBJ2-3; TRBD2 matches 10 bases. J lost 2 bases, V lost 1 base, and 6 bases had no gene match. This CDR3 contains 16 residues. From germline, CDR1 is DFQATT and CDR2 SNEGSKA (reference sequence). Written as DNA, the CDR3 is TGCAGTGCTAGAGCGGGGCTAGCGGGGGACACAGATACGCAGTATTTT. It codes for CSARAGLAGDTDTQYF.